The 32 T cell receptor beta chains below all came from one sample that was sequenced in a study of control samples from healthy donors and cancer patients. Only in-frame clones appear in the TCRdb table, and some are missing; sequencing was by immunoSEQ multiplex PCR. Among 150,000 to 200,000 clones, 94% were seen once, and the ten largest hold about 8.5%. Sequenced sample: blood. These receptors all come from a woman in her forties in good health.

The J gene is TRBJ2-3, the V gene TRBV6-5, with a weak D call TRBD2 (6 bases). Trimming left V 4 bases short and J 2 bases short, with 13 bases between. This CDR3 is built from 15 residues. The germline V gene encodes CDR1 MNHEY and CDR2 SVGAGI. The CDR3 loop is CASSFGGLLTDTQYF. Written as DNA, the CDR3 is TGTGCCAGCAGTTTTGGAGGGTTACTCACAGATACGCAGTATTTT.

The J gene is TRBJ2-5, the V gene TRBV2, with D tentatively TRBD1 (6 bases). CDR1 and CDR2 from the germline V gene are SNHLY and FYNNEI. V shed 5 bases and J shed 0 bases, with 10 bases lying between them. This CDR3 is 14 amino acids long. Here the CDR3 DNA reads TGTGCCAGCAGTCTTGGACAGAACCAAGAGACCCAGTACTTC. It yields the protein CASSLGQNQETQYF.

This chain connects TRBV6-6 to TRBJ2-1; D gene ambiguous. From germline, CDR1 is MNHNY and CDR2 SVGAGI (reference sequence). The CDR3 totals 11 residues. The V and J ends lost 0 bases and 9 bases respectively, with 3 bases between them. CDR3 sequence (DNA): TGTGCCAGCAGTTACTCGGGTGAGCAGTTCTTC. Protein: CASSYSGEQFF.

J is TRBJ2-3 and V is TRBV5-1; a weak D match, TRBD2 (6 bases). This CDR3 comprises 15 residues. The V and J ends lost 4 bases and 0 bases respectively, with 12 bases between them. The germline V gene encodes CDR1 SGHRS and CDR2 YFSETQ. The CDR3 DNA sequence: TGCGCCAGCAGCACGGGACTCCAGAGCACAGATACGCAGTATTTT. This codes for CASSTGLQSTDTQYF. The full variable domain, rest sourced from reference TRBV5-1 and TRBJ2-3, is KAGVTQTPRYLIKTRGQQVTLSCSPISGHRSVSWYQQTPGQGLQFLFEYFSETQRNKGNFPGRFSGRQFSNSRSEMNVSTLELGDSALYLCASSTGLQSTDTQYFGPGTRLTVL.

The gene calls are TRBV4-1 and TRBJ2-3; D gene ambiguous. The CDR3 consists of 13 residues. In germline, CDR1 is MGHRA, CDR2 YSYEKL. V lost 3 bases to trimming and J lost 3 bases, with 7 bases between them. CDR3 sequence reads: CASSQEQTDTQYF. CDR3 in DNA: TGCGCCAGCAGCCAGGAACAGACAGATACGCAGTATTTT.

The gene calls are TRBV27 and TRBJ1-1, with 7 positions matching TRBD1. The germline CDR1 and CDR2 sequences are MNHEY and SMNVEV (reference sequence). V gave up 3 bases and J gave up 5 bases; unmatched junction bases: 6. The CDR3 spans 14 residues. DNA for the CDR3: TGTGCCAGCAGTTTTGAGAGGGGGCGGACTGAAGCTTTCTTT. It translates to CASSFERGRTEAFF.

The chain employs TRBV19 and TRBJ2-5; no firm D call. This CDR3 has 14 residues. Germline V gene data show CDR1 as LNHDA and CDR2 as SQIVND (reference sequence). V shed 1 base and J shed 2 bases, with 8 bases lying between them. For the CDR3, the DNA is TGTGCCAGTAGTATAGGGACCTATCAAGAGACCCAGTACTTC. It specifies CASSIGTYQETQYF.

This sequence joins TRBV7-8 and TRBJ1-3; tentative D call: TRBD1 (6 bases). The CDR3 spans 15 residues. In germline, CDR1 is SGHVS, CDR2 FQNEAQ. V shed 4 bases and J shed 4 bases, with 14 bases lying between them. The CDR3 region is CASSSVRGPGNTIYF. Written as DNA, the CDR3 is TGTGCCAGCAGCTCCGTCCGGGGGCCAGGAAACACCATATATTTT.

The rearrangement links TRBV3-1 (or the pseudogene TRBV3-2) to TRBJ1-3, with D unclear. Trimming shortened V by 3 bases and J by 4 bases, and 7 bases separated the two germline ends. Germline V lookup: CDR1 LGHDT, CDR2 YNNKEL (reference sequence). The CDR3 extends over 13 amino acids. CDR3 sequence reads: CASSQMSGNTIYF. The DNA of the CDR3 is TGTGCCAGCAGCCAGATGAGCGGAAACACCATATATTTT.

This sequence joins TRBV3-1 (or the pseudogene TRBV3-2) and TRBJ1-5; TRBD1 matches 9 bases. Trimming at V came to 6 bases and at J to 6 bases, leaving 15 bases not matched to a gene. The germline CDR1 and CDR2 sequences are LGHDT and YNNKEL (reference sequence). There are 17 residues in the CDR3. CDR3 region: CASSQSPGQGISQPQHF. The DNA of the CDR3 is TGTGCCAGCAGTCAATCTCCGGGACAGGGAATTTCTCAGCCCCAGCATTTT.

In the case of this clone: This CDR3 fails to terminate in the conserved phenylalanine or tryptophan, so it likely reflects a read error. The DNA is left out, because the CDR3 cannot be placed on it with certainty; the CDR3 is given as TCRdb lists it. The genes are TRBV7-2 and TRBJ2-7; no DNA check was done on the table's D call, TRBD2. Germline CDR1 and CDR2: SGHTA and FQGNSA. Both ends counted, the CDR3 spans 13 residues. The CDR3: CASSNGLAGAIYA.

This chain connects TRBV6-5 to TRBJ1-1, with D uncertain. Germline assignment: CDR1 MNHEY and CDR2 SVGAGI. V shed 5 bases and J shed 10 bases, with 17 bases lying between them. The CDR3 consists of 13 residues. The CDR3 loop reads CASSTSSTLGAFF. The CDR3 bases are TGTGCCAGCAGTACAAGCTCGACGCTCGGAGCTTTCTTT.

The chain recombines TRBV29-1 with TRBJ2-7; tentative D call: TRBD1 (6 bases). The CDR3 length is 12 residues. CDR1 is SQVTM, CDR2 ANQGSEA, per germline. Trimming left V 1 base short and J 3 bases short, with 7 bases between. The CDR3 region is CSVEGQDYEQYF. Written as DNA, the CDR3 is TGCAGCGTTGAAGGACAGGACTACGAGCAGTACTTC.

The CDR3 DNA sequence: TGTGCCAGCTCAGCGGCAGGCGGTGGGAACACTGAAGCTTTCTTT. Translating gives CASSAAGGGNTEAFF. The rearrangement links TRBV6-5 to TRBJ1-1; D unclear. Trimming stripped 8 bases from V and 1 base from J, with 17 bases between. The germline V gene encodes CDR1 MNHEY and CDR2 SVGAGI. The CDR3 length is 15 residues.

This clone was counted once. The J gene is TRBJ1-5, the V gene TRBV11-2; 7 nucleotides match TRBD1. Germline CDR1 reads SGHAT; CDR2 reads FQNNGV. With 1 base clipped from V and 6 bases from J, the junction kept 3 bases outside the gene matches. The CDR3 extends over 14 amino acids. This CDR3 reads CASSLAGGAQPQHF. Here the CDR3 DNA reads TGTGCCAGCAGCTTAGCAGGGGGAGCTCAGCCCCAGCATTTT. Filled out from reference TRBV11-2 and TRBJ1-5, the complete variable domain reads EAGVAQSPRYKIIEKRQSVAFWCNPISGHATLYWYQQILGQGPKLLIQFQNNGVVDDSQLPKDRFSAERLKGVDSTLKIQPAKLEDSAVYLCASSLAGGAQPQHFGDGTRLSIL.

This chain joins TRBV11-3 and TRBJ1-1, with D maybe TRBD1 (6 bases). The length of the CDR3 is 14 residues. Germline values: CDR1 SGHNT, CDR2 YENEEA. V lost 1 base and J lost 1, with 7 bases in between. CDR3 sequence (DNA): TGTGCCAGCAGCTTAGGCAGGGGGAACACTGAAGCTTTCTTT. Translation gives CASSLGRGNTEAFF.

The chain's CDR3 is CASSVTEIATNEKLFF. The CDR3, as DNA: TGTGCCAGCAGCGTAACAGAGATTGCAACTAATGAAAAACTGTTTTTT. This chain uses TRBV9 with TRBJ1-4; no reliable D call. The germline V gene has CDR1 SGDLS and CDR2 YYNGEE. The CDR3 is 16 residues long. V dropped 1 base and J dropped 0 bases, with 10 bases sitting between them.

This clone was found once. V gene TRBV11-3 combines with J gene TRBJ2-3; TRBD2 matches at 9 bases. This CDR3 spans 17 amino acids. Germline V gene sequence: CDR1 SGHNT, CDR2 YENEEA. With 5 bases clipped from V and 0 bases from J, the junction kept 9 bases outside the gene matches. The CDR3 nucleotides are TGTGCCAGCAGCAAGGGACTAGCTGAACCCAGCACAGATACGCAGTATTTT. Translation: CASSKGLAEPSTDTQYF.

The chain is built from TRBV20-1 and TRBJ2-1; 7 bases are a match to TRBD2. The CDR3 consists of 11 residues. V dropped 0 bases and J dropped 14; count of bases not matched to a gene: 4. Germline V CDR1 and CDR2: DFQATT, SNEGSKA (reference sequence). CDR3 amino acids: CSARDGTTKFF. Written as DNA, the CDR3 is TGCAGTGCTAGAGATGGGACTACGAAGTTCTTC.

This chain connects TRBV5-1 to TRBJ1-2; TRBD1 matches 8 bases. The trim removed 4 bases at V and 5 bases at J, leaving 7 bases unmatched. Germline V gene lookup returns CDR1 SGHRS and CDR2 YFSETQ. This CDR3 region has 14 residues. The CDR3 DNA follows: TGCGCCAGCAGCCCTGACAGGGGACTTTATGGCTACACCTTC. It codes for CASSPDRGLYGYTF. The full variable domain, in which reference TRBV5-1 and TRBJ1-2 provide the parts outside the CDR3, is KAGVTQTPRYLIKTRGQQVTLSCSPISGHRSVSWYQQTPGQGLQFLFEYFSETQRNKGNFPGRFSGRQFSNSRSEMNVSTLELGDSALYLCASSPDRGLYGYTFGSGTRLTVV.

CDR3 coding DNA: TGTGCCTGGAGTGTACGAAAGTTGGCCCGGGACAGGGAGTTTGGCTACACCTTC. This translates into CAWSVRKLARDREFGYTF. This chain uses TRBV30 with TRBJ1-2, with 9 positions matching TRBD1. The CDR3 loop spans 18 amino acids. From germline, CDR1 is GTSNPN and CDR2 SVGIG (reference sequence). V was clipped by 0 bases and J by 7 bases; unmatched bases: 18.

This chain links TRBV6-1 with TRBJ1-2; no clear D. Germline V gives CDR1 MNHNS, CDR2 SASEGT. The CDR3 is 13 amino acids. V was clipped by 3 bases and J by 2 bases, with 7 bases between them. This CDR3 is CASSDAENYGYTF. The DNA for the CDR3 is TGTGCCAGCAGTGATGCAGAAAACTATGGCTACACCTTC.

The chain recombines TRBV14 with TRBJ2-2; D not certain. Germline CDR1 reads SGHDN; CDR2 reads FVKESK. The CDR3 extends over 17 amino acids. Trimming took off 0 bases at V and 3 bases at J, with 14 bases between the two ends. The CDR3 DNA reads TGTGCCAGCAGCCAAGAGCTAGTAGGTACCCACACCGGGGAGCTGTTTTTT. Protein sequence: CASSQELVGTHTGELFF.

The DNA for the CDR3 is TGTGCCAGCAGTGACATTCGGGGTCCCCAAGAGACCCAGTACTTC. It encodes CASSDIRGPQETQYF. V usage is TRBV6-1 and J usage is TRBJ2-5, with D perhaps matching TRBD2 (5 bases). This CDR3 has 15 residues. Germline CDR1 MNHNS, CDR2 SASEGT. With 3 bases removed from V and 1 base from J, the gap between germline ends came to 12 bases.

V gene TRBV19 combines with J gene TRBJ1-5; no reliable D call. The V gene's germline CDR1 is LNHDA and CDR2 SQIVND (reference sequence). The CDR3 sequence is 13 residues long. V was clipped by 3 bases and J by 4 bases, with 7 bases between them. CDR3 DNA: TGTGCCAGTAGTATTGAGAGTAATCAGCCCCAGCATTTT. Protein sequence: CASSIESNQPQHF.

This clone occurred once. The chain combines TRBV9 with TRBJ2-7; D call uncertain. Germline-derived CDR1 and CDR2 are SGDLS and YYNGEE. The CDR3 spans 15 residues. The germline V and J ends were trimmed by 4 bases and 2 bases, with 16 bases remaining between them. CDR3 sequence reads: CASSPRPKGTYEQYF. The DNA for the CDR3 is TGTGCCAGCAGCCCGCGTCCCAAGGGTACCTACGAGCAGTACTTC.

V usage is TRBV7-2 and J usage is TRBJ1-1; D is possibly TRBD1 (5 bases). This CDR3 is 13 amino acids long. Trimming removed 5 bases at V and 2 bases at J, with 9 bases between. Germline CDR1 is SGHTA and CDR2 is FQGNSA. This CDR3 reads CASSIDSNTEAFF. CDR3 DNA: TGTGCCAGCAGCATTGACAGTAACACTGAAGCTTTCTTT.

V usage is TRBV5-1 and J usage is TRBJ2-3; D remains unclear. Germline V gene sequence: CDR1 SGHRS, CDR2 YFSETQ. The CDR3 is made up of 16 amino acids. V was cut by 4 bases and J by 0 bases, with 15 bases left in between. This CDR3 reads CASSPGGSISTDTQYF. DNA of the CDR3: TGCGCCAGCAGCCCTGGTGGCTCCATTAGCACAGATACGCAGTATTTT.

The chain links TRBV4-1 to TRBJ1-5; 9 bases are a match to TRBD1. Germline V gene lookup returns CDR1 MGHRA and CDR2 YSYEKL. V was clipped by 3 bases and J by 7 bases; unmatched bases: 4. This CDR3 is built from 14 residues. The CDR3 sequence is CASSQGQGGQPQHF. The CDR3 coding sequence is TGCGCCAGCAGCCAGGGACAGGGAGGCCAGCCCCAGCATTTT.

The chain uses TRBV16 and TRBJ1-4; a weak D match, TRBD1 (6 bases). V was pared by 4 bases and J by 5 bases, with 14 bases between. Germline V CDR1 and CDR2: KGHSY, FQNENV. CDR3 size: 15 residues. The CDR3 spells CASSPPRGLNEKLFF. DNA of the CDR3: TGTGCCAGCAGCCCTCCTAGGGGGTTGAATGAAAAACTGTTTTTT.

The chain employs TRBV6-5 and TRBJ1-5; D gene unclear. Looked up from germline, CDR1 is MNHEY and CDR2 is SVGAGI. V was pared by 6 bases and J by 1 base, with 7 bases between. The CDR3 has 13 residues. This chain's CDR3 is CASSPQSNQPQHF. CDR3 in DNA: TGTGCCAGCAGCCCACAGAGCAATCAGCCCCAGCATTTT.

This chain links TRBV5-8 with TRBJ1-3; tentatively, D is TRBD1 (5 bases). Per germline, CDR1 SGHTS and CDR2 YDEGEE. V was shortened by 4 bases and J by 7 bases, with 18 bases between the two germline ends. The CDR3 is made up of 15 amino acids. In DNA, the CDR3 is TGTGCCAGCAGCCGAATCAGGGATCATCCGAACACCATATATTTT. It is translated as CASSRIRDHPNTIYF.